The next 6 T cell receptor beta chains were all read from a single sample in a study of T cell responses to AZD1222 COVID-19 vaccine. Assay used: immunoSEQ multiplex PCR; TCRdb lists only in-frame clones, some missing. The sample lists about 89,000 clones, roughly 89% occurring once. The sequencing used peripheral blood, collected on day 0 of MenACWY control vaccination. These receptors originate from an adult in good health.

The V gene is TRBV29-1, the J gene TRBJ2-2; D possibly corresponds to TRBD1 (5 bases). The CDR3 contains 17 residues. V was trimmed by 5 bases and J by 0 bases, leaving 19 bases between them. Germline V gives CDR1 SQVTM, CDR2 ANQGSEA. DNA of the CDR3: TGCAGCGTTTCCGCCCAGGGTCGTGTGTCGAACACCGGGGAGCTGTTTTTT. This codes for CSVSAQGRVSNTGELFF.

This chain joins TRBV27 and TRBJ2-1, with D hard to call. Germline-derived CDR1 and CDR2 are MNHEY and SMNVEV (reference sequence). The ends were cut back, 6 bases at V and 5 bases at J, with 5 bases in the middle. The CDR3 consists of 11 residues. This chain's CDR3 is CASRKNNEQFF. CDR3 sequence (DNA): TGTGCCAGCAGGAAGAACAATGAGCAGTTCTTC.

This clone was found a few times. The rearrangement uses TRBV28 and TRBJ2-7, with 9 bases lining up with TRBD1. The junction had 8 bases not matched to a gene; V was cut back by 5 bases and J by 3 bases. This CDR3 is built from 15 residues. Germline values: CDR1 MDHEN, CDR2 SYDVKM. The chain's CDR3 is CASSTTGTGRYEQYF. The CDR3, as DNA: TGTGCCAGCAGTACAACCGGGACAGGGCGCTACGAGCAGTACTTC.

The genes are TRBV27 and TRBJ2-1; D call uncertain. V gave up 6 bases and J gave up 3 bases, with 9 bases separating them. CDR1 and CDR2 from the germline V gene are MNHEY and SMNVEV (reference sequence). The CDR3 loop spans 13 amino acids. CDR3 region: CASRQAFYNEQFF. In DNA form, the CDR3 reads TGTGCCAGCAGGCAGGCCTTCTACAATGAGCAGTTCTTC.

The chain couples TRBV24-1 to TRBJ2-3; no firm D call. In germline, CDR1 is KGHDR, CDR2 SFDVKD. This CDR3 contains 15 residues. V was pared by 1 base and J by 2 bases, with 9 bases between. The CDR3 is CATSDFGITTDTQYF. In DNA form, the CDR3 reads TGTGCCACCAGTGATTTTGGGATCACCACAGATACGCAGTATTTT.

The chain combines TRBV11-1 with TRBJ2-7; 14 nucleotides line up with TRBD2. The CDR3 length is 16 residues. Germline V gives CDR1 SGHAT, CDR2 FQDESV (reference sequence). Trimming cost V 5 bases and J 4 bases; bases outside gene matches: 7. CDR3 DNA: TGTGCCAGCAGCGCCCCGGGACTAGCGGGAGAATACGAGCAGTACTTC. It translates to CASSAPGLAGEYEQYF.